This TCR beta chain was documented in a study of OX40 agonist ivuxolimab in advanced cancers. This clone has only a few counts. The CDR3 sequence is 15 residues long. After removal of 2 bases from V and 7 bases from J, the junction contained 5 bases not matched to a gene. The V gene's germline CDR1 is MNHNS and CDR2 SASEGT. Clones were read by immunoSEQ multiplex PCR, and TCRdb kept only the in-frame ones, dropping some. Counted here are about 15,000 clones, 50% to 75% occurring once; the ten biggest clones make up under 8.5%. The genes are TRBV6-1 and TRBJ1-6; 7 bases are shared with TRBD1. This sequence was found in an adult with an advanced solid tumor such as melanoma, head and neck, liver or kidney cancer. The sequencing used CD4+ or CD8+ T cells sorted from blood, collected in a trial of the OX40 agonist ivuxolimab. DNA for the CDR3: TGTGCCAGCAGTGAATGGGGGACAGACAATTCACCCCTCCACTTT. Encoded protein: CASSEWGTDNSPLHF.